The clone carrying this T cell receptor beta chain appeared a few times. Method: immunoSEQ multiplex PCR; TCRdb's copy keeps in-frame clones and lacks some. The table records fewer than 85,000 clones, about 94% of them present only once. The data belong to a study of T cell changes during pregnancy in multiple sclerosis. CDR3 length: 17 amino acids. Looked up from germline, CDR1 is LNHNV and CDR2 is YYDKDF (reference sequence). Trimming cost V 0 bases and J 15 bases; bases outside gene matches: 15. The chain joins TRBV15 to TRBJ2-3, with 13 bases matching TRBD2. This specimen consisted of peripheral blood, obtained in the first trimester of pregnancy. The receptor's source is a female donor in good health, enrolled as a control in a pregnancy study. The CDR3 loop is CATSRDPIGTGTSGTYF. Written as DNA, the CDR3 is TGTGCCACCAGCAGAGACCCTATCGGCACCGGGACTAGCGGGACATATTTT.